Listed below are T cell receptor beta chains from one sample, sequenced in a study of blood T cells in healthy people across ages. TCRdb reprocessed the 5' RACE reads with MiXCR, giving one entry per CDR3 protein. Of approximately 810,000 distinct CDR3 sequences in the sample, more than 25% were seen once. The sample comprised blood. Source of these receptors: an elderly woman in good health. CDR3s include the opening cysteine and the closing phenylalanine or tryptophan. The D gene is left open where the match is weak. Rows may omit the clone size; those that give it use once, few, many or a size class.

D gene	V gene	clone size	J gene	CDR3 DNA	CDR3 protein
TRBD1	TRBV20-1	many	TRBJ1-2	TGCAGTGCTAGGTACCAGCCGACAGGGGCTGGAGGCTACACCTTC	CSARYQPTGAGGYTF
NA	TRBV14	few	TRBJ2-5	TGTGCCACCTCCCGAAATCAAGAGACCCAGTACTTC	CATSRNQETQYF
NA	TRBV11-3	NA	TRBJ2-5	TGTGCCAGCAGACCCACGCCGGGAGAACAAGAGACCCAGTACTTC	CASRPTPGEQETQYF
NA	TRBV24-1	NA	TRBJ1-2	TGTGCCACCAGTGATTTACGCTATGGCTACACCTTC	CATSDLRYGYTF
NA	TRBV2	NA	TRBJ2-5	TGTGCCAGCAGTGAATACAATAGTGACAAAGAGACCCAGTACTTC	CASSEYNSDKETQYF
NA	TRBV12-3/TRBV12-4	NA	TRBJ2-1	TGTGCCAGCAGCCCCCTAGGGGAATATGAGCAGTTCTTC	CASSPLGEYEQFF
NA	TRBV7-7	many	TRBJ2-1	TGTGCCAGCAGCTTTGGACCCGGCTACAATGAGCAGTTCTTC	CASSFGPGYNEQFF
NA	TRBV29-1	NA	TRBJ1-2	TGCAGCGTAAGGGGGGACTATGGCTACACCTTC	CSVRGDYGYTF
NA	TRBV19	NA	TRBJ1-1	TGTGCCAGTAGTATCCCGGGACTGAACACTGAAGCTTTCTTT	CASSIPGLNTEAFF
TRBD1	TRBV3-1	many	TRBJ1-2	TGTGCCAGCAGCCCTCTTGACAGGGGTGGACTGCGTGGCTACACCTTC	CASSPLDRGGLRGYTF
TRBD1	TRBV7-2	many	TRBJ2-3	TGTGCCAGCAACTTCGGGACAGGTGTTGGCACAGATACGCAGTATTTT	CASNFGTGVGTDTQYF
TRBD1	TRBV18	NA	TRBJ1-2	TGTGCCAGCTCACCACCTGGACAGGGGATCGGCTACACCTTC	CASSPPGQGIGYTF
NA	TRBV27	few	TRBJ1-2	TGTGCCAGCACTTCCCCTGAGCAGGGATTCTATGGCTACACCTTC	CASTSPEQGFYGYTF
NA	TRBV29-1	many	TRBJ1-2	TGCAGCGTTGATTACGGCTCCTTTAGGGATGGCTACACCTTC	CSVDYGSFRDGYTF
NA	TRBV27	NA	TRBJ2-7	TGTGCCAGCAGGTTCTGGGCAGGGAAGGACGAGCAGTACTTC	CASRFWAGKDEQYF
NA	TRBV7-9	many	TRBJ2-5	TGTGCCAGCAGAGACGGTAAAGAGACCCAGTACTTC	CASRDGKETQYF
TRBD1	TRBV7-2	many	TRBJ2-7	TGTGCCAGCAGCTTAAAAGGACAGGGGCGGGAGCAGTACTTC	CASSLKGQGREQYF
NA	TRBV20-1	many	TRBJ1-5	TGCAGTGCATGGCAGGGTATTAGCAATCAGCCCCAGCATTTT	CSAWQGISNQPQHF
TRBD1	TRBV5-8	few	TRBJ1-2	TGTGCCAGCAGCGCCGTCGGACAGGGGTTGGTCTATGGCTACACCTTC	CASSAVGQGLVYGYTF
NA	TRBV6-1	few	TRBJ2-4	TGTGCCAGCATTGTGAGCCGAAGTCCTCAACAAGCCAAAAACATTCAGTACTTC	CASIVSRSPQQAKNIQYF
TRBD1	TRBV12-3/TRBV12-4	few	TRBJ1-4	TGTGCCAGCAGCTCGGGACAGGGAACGAAAAAACTGTTTTTT	CASSSGQGTKKLFF
NA	TRBV11-1	many	TRBJ1-5	TGTGCCAGCAGCTTTACCGGAGATCAGCCCCAGCATTTT	CASSFTGDQPQHF
NA	TRBV12-3/TRBV12-4	NA	TRBJ2-3	TGTGCCAGCAGTTTTGCGCGGGCGAGCGCAGATACGCAGTATTTT	CASSFARASADTQYF
TRBD1	TRBV7-2	NA	TRBJ1-2	TGTGCCAGCAGCTCGGGACAGGGGATGCAATATGGCTACACCTTC	CASSSGQGMQYGYTF
TRBD2	TRBV2	few	TRBJ2-5	TGTGCCAGCAGGCAAGGACTAGCGGGGAACCAAGAGACCCAGTACTTC	CASRQGLAGNQETQYF
NA	TRBV12-3/TRBV12-4	few	TRBJ2-2	TGTGCCAGCAGTTTATCGGACACCCGGGAGCTGTTTTTT	CASSLSDTRELFF
TRBD1	TRBV15	NA	TRBJ1-1	TGTGCCACCAGCAGGACACGGACAGGAGAATTCGAAGCTTTCTTT	CATSRTRTGEFEAFF
TRBD1	TRBV7-2	many	TRBJ1-2	TGTGCCAGCAGCTTCGGGACAGGCTCCACTAACTATGGCTACACCTTC	CASSFGTGSTNYGYTF
NA	TRBV21-1	many	TRBJ2-4	TGTGCCAGCAGCGGATCAGCCAAAAACATTCAGTACTTC	CASSGSAKNIQYF
NA	TRBV7-2	NA	TRBJ1-2	TGTGCCAGCAGCCCGGGCTTGAAGTATGGCTACACCTTC	CASSPGLKYGYTF
TRBD1	TRBV20-1	NA	TRBJ2-5	TGCAGTGCTGTGACAGGGGGTGGGGAGACCCAGTACTTC	CSAVTGGGETQYF
NA	TRBV3-1	NA	TRBJ2-7	TGTGCCAGCAGCCAAGCGGGTTCCTACGAGCTGTACTTC	CASSQAGSYELYF
NA	TRBV6-5	many	TRBJ1-6	TGTGCCAGCCTCGGGGCAGGCTATAATTCACCCCTCCACTTT	CASLGAGYNSPLHF
NA	TRBV6-2/TRBV6-3	few	TRBJ2-3	TGTGCCAGCAGTTACTATTTAAGCACAGATACGCAGTATTTT	CASSYYLSTDTQYF
NA	TRBV20-1	many	TRBJ1-1	TGCAGTGCTACTAGGAACACTGAAGCTTTCTTT	CSATRNTEAFF
NA	TRBV7-8	many	TRBJ2-7	TGTGCCAGCAGCTTAGTGGCCGGTGAGCAGTACTTC	CASSLVAGEQYF
TRBD2	TRBV7-9	many	TRBJ2-1	TGTGCCAGCAGCTTAAAATCAGCGGGGTCCTACAATGAGCAGTTCTTC	CASSLKSAGSYNEQFF
TRBD2	TRBV6-2/TRBV6-3	few	TRBJ2-5	TGTGCCAGCAGTTCCCGCGGGACTAGCGCATCCAATGAGCAGTACTTC	CASSSRGTSASNEQYF
NA	TRBV3-1	once	TRBJ2-3	TGTGCCAGCACCCGGGGACTGACGACAGTTACGCAGTATTTT	CASTRGLTTVTQYF
NA	TRBV5-6	many	TRBJ2-5	TGTGCCAGCAGCTTGGGGGTAAGGGCCCAGTACTTC	CASSLGVRAQYF
NA	TRBV12-3/TRBV12-4	many	TRBJ2-3	TGTGCCAGCAGGGGCGGGACCGCTCATACGCAGTATTTT	CASRGGTAHTQYF
NA	TRBV5-5	few	TRBJ1-1	TGTGCCAGCAGCTACGAGGGTCGGGGGGTGAACACTGAAGCTTTCTTT	CASSYEGRGVNTEAFF
NA	TRBV12-3/TRBV12-4	NA	TRBJ1-2	TGTGCCAGCAGTAACCGACAGGCTTATGGCTACACCTTC	CASSNRQAYGYTF
TRBD1	TRBV5-1	many	TRBJ2-3	TGCGCCAGCAGCACCACCTGGCACAGGGGAGATACGCAGTATTTT	CASSTTWHRGDTQYF
TRBD2	TRBV11-2	NA	TRBJ2-2	TGTGCCAGCAGCCCGATGAGGTTAACTAGCGGGGGGATCGGGGAGCTGTTTTTT	CASSPMRLTSGGIGELFF
NA	TRBV2	many	TRBJ1-1	TGTGCCAGCACCTCTCTAGGCACTGAAGCTTTCTTT	CASTSLGTEAFF
NA	TRBV12-3/TRBV12-4	many	TRBJ2-4	TGTGCCAGCAGTTTTGAACAAAAAAACATTCAGTACTTC	CASSFEQKNIQYF
NA	TRBV12-3/TRBV12-4	many	TRBJ1-2	TGTGCCAGCAGTACCTCCCCCACCCCCAGGAGGGATGGCTACACCTTC	CASSTSPTPRRDGYTF
NA	TRBV6-2/TRBV6-3	many	TRBJ2-7	TGTGCCAGCGGGGACATTAGGACAGTAACCTACGAGCAGTACTTC	CASGDIRTVTYEQYF
NA	TRBV30	many	TRBJ2-1	TGTGCCTGGAGTTCCCGGTGGAATGAGCAGTTCTTC	CAWSSRWNEQFF
NA	TRBV18	NA	TRBJ1-5	TGTGCCAGCTCGACTCGGGGGGCCTTAAATCAGCCCCAGCATTTT	CASSTRGALNQPQHF
NA	TRBV11-2	many	TRBJ2-1	TGTGCCAGCAGCTTAGTAACGCGACAGGCCAACAATGAGCAGTTCTTC	CASSLVTRQANNEQFF
NA	TRBV12-3/TRBV12-4	many	TRBJ2-6	TGTGCCAGCAGCTCACAGGGGGGGACCAACGTCCTGACTTTC	CASSSQGGTNVLTF
NA	TRBV20-1	many	TRBJ2-7	TGCAGTGCTAGGGGGCAGTCGCTCGAGCAGTACTTC	CSARGQSLEQYF
NA	TRBV7-8	NA	TRBJ1-1	TGTGCCAGCAGCTTGTACCCACAGCTAACAATGAACACTGAAGCTTTCTTT	CASSLYPQLTMNTEAFF
TRBD2	TRBV7-9	many	TRBJ2-5	TGTGCCAGCAGCCCCCGGACTAGCGGGGACCAAGAGACCCAGTACTTC	CASSPRTSGDQETQYF
NA	TRBV25-1	once	TRBJ2-1	TGTGCCAGCAAAGACAGCTCCTACAATGAGCAGTTCTTC	CASKDSSYNEQFF
NA	TRBV5-1	once	TRBJ1-4	TGCGCCAGCAGCCGGGACCACGGTGAAAAACTGTTTTTT	CASSRDHGEKLFF
NA	TRBV10-2	NA	TRBJ2-5	TGCGCCAGCAGTGAAATTCGGCAGGCCTCCCGTGGGACCCAGTACTTC	CASSEIRQASRGTQYF
TRBD1	TRBV29-1	few	TRBJ2-7	TGCAGCGTTGTACAGGGGGCCGACGAGCAGTACTTC	CSVVQGADEQYF